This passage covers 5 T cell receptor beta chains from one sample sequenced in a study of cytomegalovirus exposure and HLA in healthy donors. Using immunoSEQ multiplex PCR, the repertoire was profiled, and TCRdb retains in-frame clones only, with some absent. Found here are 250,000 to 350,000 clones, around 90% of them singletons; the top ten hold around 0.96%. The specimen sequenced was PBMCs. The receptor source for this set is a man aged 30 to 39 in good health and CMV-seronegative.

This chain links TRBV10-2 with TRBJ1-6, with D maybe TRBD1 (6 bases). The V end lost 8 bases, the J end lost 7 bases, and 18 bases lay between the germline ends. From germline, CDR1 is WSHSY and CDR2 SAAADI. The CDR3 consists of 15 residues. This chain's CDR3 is CASGGPGENNSPLHF. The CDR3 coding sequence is TGCGCCAGCGGGGGCCCAGGAGAAAACAATTCACCCCTCCACTTT.

CDR3: CASSLFPPGGTYEQYF. The DNA for the CDR3 is TGTGCCAGCAGTTTATTTCCCCCCGGAGGCACCTACGAGCAGTACTTC. This chain joins TRBV27 and TRBJ2-7; D is perhaps TRBD2 (5 bases). The CDR3 has 16 amino acids. Germline lookup yields CDR1 MNHEY and CDR2 SMNVEV (reference sequence). Deletions cut 1 base from V and 2 bases from J, with 15 bases between.

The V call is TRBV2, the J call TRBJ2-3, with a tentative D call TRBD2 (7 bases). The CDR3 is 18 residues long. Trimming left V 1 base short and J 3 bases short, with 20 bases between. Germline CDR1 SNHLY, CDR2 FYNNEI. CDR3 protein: CASSEVPMGGAKTDTQYF. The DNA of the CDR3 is TGTGCCAGCAGTGAAGTTCCTATGGGGGGGGCAAAGACAGATACGCAGTATTTT.

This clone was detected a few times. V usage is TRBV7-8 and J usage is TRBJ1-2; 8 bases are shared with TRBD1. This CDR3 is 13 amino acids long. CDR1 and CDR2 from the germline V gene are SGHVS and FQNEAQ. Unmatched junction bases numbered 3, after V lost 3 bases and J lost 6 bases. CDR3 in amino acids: CASSFDRGDGYTF. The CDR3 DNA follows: TGTGCCAGCAGCTTTGACAGGGGAGATGGCTACACCTTC.

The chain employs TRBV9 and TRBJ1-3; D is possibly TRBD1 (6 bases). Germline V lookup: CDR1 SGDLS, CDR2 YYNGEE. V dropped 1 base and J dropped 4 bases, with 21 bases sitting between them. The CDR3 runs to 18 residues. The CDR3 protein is CASSVSPKQGPSGNTIYF. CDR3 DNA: TGTGCCAGCAGCGTATCACCCAAACAGGGACCTTCCGGAAACACCATATATTTT.